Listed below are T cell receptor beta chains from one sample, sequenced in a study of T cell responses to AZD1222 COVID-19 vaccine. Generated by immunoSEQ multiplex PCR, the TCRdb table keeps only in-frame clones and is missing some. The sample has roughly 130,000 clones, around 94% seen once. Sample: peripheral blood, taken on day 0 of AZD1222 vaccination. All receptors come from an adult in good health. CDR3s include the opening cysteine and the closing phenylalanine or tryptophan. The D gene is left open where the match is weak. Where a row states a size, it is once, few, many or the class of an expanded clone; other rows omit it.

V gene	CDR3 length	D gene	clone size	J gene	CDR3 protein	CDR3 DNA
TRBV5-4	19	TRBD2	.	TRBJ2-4	CASSWGGSTAGLAKNIQYF	TGTGCCAGCAGCTGGGGGGGGAGTACGGCAGGGTTAGCCAAAAACATTCAGTACTTC
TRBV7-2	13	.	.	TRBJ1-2	CASSQGQNYGYTF	TGTGCCAGCAGCCAAGGACAGAACTATGGCTACACCTTC
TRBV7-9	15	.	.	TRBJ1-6	CASTPGGSYNSPLHF	TGTGCCAGCACCCCAGGAGGCTCCTATAATTCACCCCTCCACTTT
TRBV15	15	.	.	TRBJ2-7	CATSSAPSRTYEQYF	TGTGCCACCAGCAGTGCCCCCAGTAGGACCTACGAGCAGTACTTC
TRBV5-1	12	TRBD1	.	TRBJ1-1	CASIGGETEAFF	TGCGCCAGCATAGGGGGCGAGACTGAAGCTTTCTTT
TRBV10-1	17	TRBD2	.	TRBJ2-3	CASRRELAGAGADTQYF	TGCGCCAGCAGACGAGAACTAGCGGGAGCCGGGGCAGATACGCAGTATTTT
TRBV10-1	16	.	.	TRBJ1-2	CASWDTGLPENYGYTF	TGCGCCAGCTGGGATACTGGCCTCCCCGAGAACTATGGCTACACCTTC
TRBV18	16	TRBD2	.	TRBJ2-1	CASSPQAGVFYNEQFF	TGTGCCAGCTCACCGCAAGCGGGAGTATTCTACAATGAGCAGTTCTTC
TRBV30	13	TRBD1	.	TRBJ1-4	CAWWDRGNEKLFF	TGTGCCTGGTGGGACAGGGGTAATGAAAAACTGTTTTTT
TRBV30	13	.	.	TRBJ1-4	CAWSATGSEKLFF	TGTGCCTGGAGTGCCACAGGGTCTGAAAAACTGTTTTTT
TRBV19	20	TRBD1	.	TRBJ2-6	CASSSGTGYFSSSGANVLTF	TGTGCCAGTAGCTCCGGGACAGGGTATTTTTCGAGCTCTGGGGCCAACGTCCTGACTTTC
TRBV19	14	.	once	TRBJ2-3	CASSLRGVTDTQYF	TGTGCCAGTAGTCTCCGGGGAGTTACAGATACGCAGTATTTT
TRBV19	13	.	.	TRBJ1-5	CASTTGRDQPQHF	TGTGCCAGTACCACAGGGAGGGATCAGCCCCAGCATTTT
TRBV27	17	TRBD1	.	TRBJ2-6	CASSLATGGAGANVLTF	TGTGCCAGCAGTTTAGCGACAGGGGGCGCTGGGGCCAACGTCCTGACTTTC
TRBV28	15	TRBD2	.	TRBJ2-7	CASLGLAGGEIEQYF	TGTGCCAGCCTGGGTTTAGCGGGAGGGGAGATCGAGCAGTACTTC
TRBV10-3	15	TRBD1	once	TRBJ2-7	CAISSGTGSLYEQYF	TGTGCCATCAGCTCCGGGACAGGGTCCCTCTACGAGCAGTACTTC
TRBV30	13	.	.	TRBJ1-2	CASSGGINYGYTF	TGTGCCTCCTCGGGGGGGATCAACTATGGCTACACCTTC
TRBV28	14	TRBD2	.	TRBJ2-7	CASTLAGNTYEQYF	TGTGCCAGCACCCTAGCGGGAAATACCTACGAGCAGTACTTC
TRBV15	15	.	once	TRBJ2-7	CATSRILGELNEQYF	TGTGCCACCAGCAGGATTTTGGGGGAGTTGAACGAGCAGTACTTC
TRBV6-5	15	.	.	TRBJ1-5	CASSPDRREGQPQHF	TGTGCCAGCAGCCCCGACAGGAGAGAAGGTCAGCCCCAGCATTTT
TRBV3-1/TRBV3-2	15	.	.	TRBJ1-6	CASSQVAGGAGTLHF	TGTGCCAGCAGCCAAGTAGCCGGGGGCGCGGGTACCCTCCACTTT
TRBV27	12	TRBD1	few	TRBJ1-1	CASSLNRGQAFF	TGTGCCAGCAGTCTTAACAGGGGTCAAGCTTTCTTT
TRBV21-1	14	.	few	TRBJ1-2	CASSKGDRGNGYTF	TGTGCCAGCAGCAAAGGCGACAGGGGCAATGGCTACACCTTC
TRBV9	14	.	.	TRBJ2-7	CASSVEGISYEQYF	TGTGCCAGCAGCGTGGAGGGGATCTCCTACGAGCAGTACTTC
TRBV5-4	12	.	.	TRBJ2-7	CASSRLTGEQYF	TGTGCCAGCAGCCGACTAACCGGCGAGCAGTACTTC
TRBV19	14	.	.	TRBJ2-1	CASTGEISYNEQFF	TGTGCCAGTACAGGGGAAATCTCCTACAATGAGCAGTTCTTC
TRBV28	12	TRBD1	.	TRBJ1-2	CASSSEYRGHTF	TGTGCCAGCAGCTCTGAATACAGGGGTCACACCTTC
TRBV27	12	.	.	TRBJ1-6	CASTTGPSPLHF	TGTGCCAGCACTACTGGCCCTTCACCCCTCCACTTT
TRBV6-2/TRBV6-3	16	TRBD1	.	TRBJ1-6	CASSFVGQAISSPLHF	TGTGCCAGCAGTTTCGTAGGACAGGCGATAAGTTCACCCCTCCACTTT
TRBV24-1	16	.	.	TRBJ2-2	CATSDTDTSGGGELFF	TGTGCCACCAGTGATACGGATACTAGTGGCGGCGGGGAGCTGTTTTTT
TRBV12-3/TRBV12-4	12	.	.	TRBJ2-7	CASSWGAYEQYF	TGTGCCAGCAGTTGGGGAGCCTACGAGCAGTACTTC
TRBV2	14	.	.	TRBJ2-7	CASSVSPGTYEQYF	TGTGCCAGCAGTGTGTCCCCTGGGACATACGAGCAGTACTTC
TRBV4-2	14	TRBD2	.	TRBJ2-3	CASSRGDYSDTQYF	TGTGCCAGCAGTAGAGGGGACTACTCAGATACGCAGTATTTT
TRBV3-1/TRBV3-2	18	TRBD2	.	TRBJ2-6	CASSQVAGAYSGANVLTF	TGTGCCAGCAGCCAAGTTGCGGGAGCTTACTCTGGGGCCAACGTCCTGACTTTC
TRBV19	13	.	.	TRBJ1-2	CASRLGDVSGYTF	TGTGCCAGTCGACTGGGGGATGTAAGTGGCTACACCTTC
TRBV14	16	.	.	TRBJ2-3	CASSQFRESLTDTQYF	TGTGCCAGCAGCCAGTTTCGGGAGTCCCTCACAGATACGCAGTATTTT
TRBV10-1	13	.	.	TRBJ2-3	CASSEGGTDTQYF	TGCGCCAGCAGTGAGGGGGGCACAGATACGCAGTATTTT
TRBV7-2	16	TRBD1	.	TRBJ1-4	CASSLFFGTGNEKLFF	TGTGCCAGCAGCTTATTTTTTGGGACAGGGAACGAAAAACTGTTTTTT
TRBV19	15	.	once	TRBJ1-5	CASSSQTTSNQPQHF	TGTGCCAGTAGTTCCCAGACGACGAGCAATCAGCCCCAGCATTTT
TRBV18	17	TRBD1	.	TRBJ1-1	CASSPRTGWNVNTEAFF	TGTGCCAGCTCACCTCGGACAGGGTGGAATGTGAACACTGAAGCTTTCTTT
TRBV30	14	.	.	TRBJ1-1	CAWSGGTPGTEAFF	TGTGCCTGGAGTGGGGGGACCCCGGGGACTGAAGCTTTCTTT